This T cell receptor beta chain was captured in a study of identifying expanded T cells in peripheral blood. Regarding the study as a whole: Variance in clone template counts between approximately two-week samples significantly increased with total template count across all healthy donors. About 1.2 clones differed between technical replicates, versus roughly 17 and 20 over time.

Assay used: immunoSEQ multiplex PCR; TCRdb lists only in-frame clones, some missing. This table has 100,000 or so clones, over 80% appearing once. Healthy donors had no documented immune events, such as infections, while sampled. Germline CDR1 reads MNHEY; CDR2 reads SMNVEV (reference sequence). CDR3 length: 15 residues. Trimming stripped 3 bases from V and 7 bases from J, with 15 bases between. Of note for this clone: Its antigen is currently unknown.

The sequence derives from a person between 18 and 69 years old in good health. The specimen sequenced was blood. J is TRBJ1-4 and V is TRBV27, with D possibly being TRBD1 (5 bases). The CDR3 loop is CASSLEGLGFEKLFF. In DNA, the CDR3 is TGTGCCAGCAGTTTGGAGGGGCTCGGGTTTGAAAAACTGTTTTTT.